One sample yielded the 22 T cell receptor beta chains listed below, sequenced in a study of T cell responses to AZD1222 COVID-19 vaccine. Generated by immunoSEQ multiplex PCR, the TCRdb table keeps only in-frame clones and is missing some. The data show over 110,000 clones, approximately 94% seen once. Sequenced material: peripheral blood, taken on day 0 of AZD1222 vaccination. These receptors all stem from an adult in good health.

The chain combines TRBV6-5 with TRBJ1-1; unclear D gene. Germline V gene lookup returns CDR1 MNHEY and CDR2 SVGAGI. V lost 5 bases to trimming and J lost 1 base, with 11 bases between them. CDR3 length: 14 amino acids. The CDR3, as DNA: TGTGCCAGCAGTCCCAGAGGTCCGAACACTGAAGCTTTCTTT. It translates to CASSPRGPNTEAFF.

This clone occurred once. The chain recombines TRBV6-5 with TRBJ1-4; D ambiguous. Trimming cost V 6 bases and J 0 bases, with 11 bases left between them. This CDR3 is 15 amino acids long. Germline values: CDR1 MNHEY, CDR2 SVGAGI. CDR3 DNA: TGTGCCAGCAGCAATTGGGGAGCAACTAATGAAAAACTGTTTTTT. Protein product: CASSNWGATNEKLFF.

This clone showed up just a few times. The CDR3 here is CASSPPGQGAHEQFF. CDR3 nucleotide sequence: TGTGCCAGCTCACCACCTGGGCAGGGGGCGCATGAGCAGTTCTTC. The chain has TRBV18 and TRBJ2-1; 8 positions match TRBD1. Germline V gene lookup returns CDR1 KGHSH and CDR2 LQKENI. Losses at the gene ends were 0 bases for V and 8 bases for J; bases not matched to a gene: 6. The CDR3 is 15 amino acids.

The CDR3 nucleotides are TGTGCCAGCAGCCCCGGGACAACTAACTATGGCTACACCTTC. It yields the protein CASSPGTTNYGYTF. The chain has TRBV6-2 or TRBV6-3 and TRBJ1-2; a possible D gene is TRBD1 (6 bases). V shed 6 bases and J shed 0 bases, with 11 bases lying between them. The CDR3 runs to 14 residues. Germline CDR1 and CDR2: MNHEY and SVGEGT.

This chain links TRBV6-1 with TRBJ1-3; TRBD1 might be the D (5 bases). This CDR3 is 15 amino acids long. Trimming shortened V by 3 bases and J by 2 bases, and 11 bases separated the two germline ends. Germline V gene data show CDR1 as MNHNS and CDR2 as SASEGT. The CDR3 DNA reads TGTGCCAGCAGTGACCAGGGTCTTCCTGGAAACACCATATATTTT. It yields the protein CASSDQGLPGNTIYF.

This chain links TRBV4-1 with TRBJ2-7; tentative D call: TRBD2 (6 bases). The CDR3 is made up of 15 amino acids. V gave up 2 bases and J gave up 1 base, with 12 bases separating them. Looked up from germline, CDR1 is MGHRA and CDR2 is YSYEKL. The CDR3 sequence is CASSQRIGGSYEQYF. The CDR3 DNA reads as TGCGCCAGCAGCCAACGCATCGGGGGTTCCTACGAGCAGTACTTC.

The chain has TRBV11-2 and TRBJ1-2, with 8 bases that match TRBD1. Germline V lookup: CDR1 SGHAT, CDR2 FQNNGV. This CDR3 spans 15 amino acids. V lost 4 bases and J lost 6; bases outside the gene matches: 10. The CDR3: CASSSIQGARNGYTF. CDR3 bases: TGTGCCAGCAGCTCGATTCAGGGGGCGCGGAATGGCTACACCTTC. Variable domain in full (rest from reference TRBV11-2 and TRBJ1-2): EAGVAQSPRYKIIEKRQSVAFWCNPISGHATLYWYQQILGQGPKLLIQFQNNGVVDDSQLPKDRFSAERLKGVDSTLKIQPAKLEDSAVYLCASSSIQGARNGYTFGSGTRLTVV.

The gene calls are TRBV12-3 or TRBV12-4 and TRBJ1-2; 7 bases align to TRBD1. V dropped 6 bases and J dropped 6; count of bases not matched to a gene: 4. The CDR3 runs 12 residues. CDR3 nucleotides: TGTGCCAGCAGCCCGGGGACAGATGGCTACACCTTC. This codes for CASSPGTDGYTF.

Only one count was recorded for this clone. The rearrangement joins TRBV2 to TRBJ1-6, with 10 bases aligning to TRBD1. Germline-derived CDR1 and CDR2 are SNHLY and FYNNEI. After removal of 2 bases from V and 7 bases from J, the junction contained 5 bases not matched to a gene. The CDR3 extends over 16 amino acids. Here the CDR3 reads CASSEPGGQGNSPLHF. As DNA, the CDR3 is TGTGCCAGCAGTGAACCTGGGGGACAGGGGAATTCACCCCTCCACTTT. The full variable domain, its missing parts supplied by reference TRBV2 and TRBJ1-6, is EPEVTQTPSHQVTQMGQEVILRCVPISNHLYFYWYRQILGQKVEFLVSFYNNEISEKSEIFDDQFSVERPDGSNFTLKIRSTKLEDSAMYFCASSEPGGQGNSPLHFGNGTRLTVT.

The chain joins TRBV11-3 to TRBJ1-6, with D possibly TRBD1 on 6 matching bases. With 6 bases removed from V and 3 bases from J, the gap between germline ends came to 21 bases. This CDR3 spans 18 amino acids. Germline V gene data show CDR1 as SGHNT and CDR2 as YENEEA. The CDR3 protein is CASRPALSYRVYNSPLHF. The CDR3 DNA reads TGTGCCAGCAGACCGGCCCTCTCCTACAGGGTCTATAATTCACCCCTCCACTTT.

V gene TRBV13 combines with J gene TRBJ1-1, with unresolved D. The germline gives CDR1 PRHDT, CDR2 FYEKMQ (reference sequence). The CDR3 spans 14 residues. The V and J ends lost 4 bases and 1 base respectively, with 10 bases between them. CDR3 protein: CASSSWAPNTEAFF. For the CDR3, the DNA is TGTGCCAGCAGCTCTTGGGCCCCGAACACTGAAGCTTTCTTT.

V and J are TRBV12-5 and TRBJ1-5; no clear D gene. V was shortened by 5 bases and J by 0 bases, with 14 bases between the two germline ends. CDR1 and CDR2 from the germline V gene are LGHNT and FRNRAP. This CDR3 has 16 amino acids. This chain's CDR3 is CASGPQAEYSNQPQHF. In DNA, the CDR3 is TGTGCTAGTGGTCCCCAGGCCGAGTATAGCAATCAGCCCCAGCATTTT.

The genes are TRBV15 and TRBJ2-7; 8 positions agree with TRBD2. The CDR3 is made up of 15 amino acids. Trimming at V came to 0 bases and at J to 7 bases, leaving 8 bases not matched to a gene. Germline assignment: CDR1 LNHNV and CDR2 YYDKDF (reference sequence). CDR3 DNA sequence: TGTGCCACCAGCAGAGACCCGGGGGGGGGCGAGGAGCAGTACTTC. Its protein product is CATSRDPGGGEEQYF.

The chain couples TRBV7-2 to TRBJ2-2; TRBD1 matches at 7 bases. This CDR3 is built from 13 residues. Looked up from germline, CDR1 is SGHTA and CDR2 is FQGNSA. Unmatched junction bases numbered 6, after V lost 7 bases and J lost 7 bases. As DNA, the CDR3 is TGTGCCAGCACCTTGACAGGGCACGGGGAGCTGTTTTTT. It specifies CASTLTGHGELFF.

This chain uses TRBV6-5 with TRBJ1-2; D call uncertain. The germline gives CDR1 MNHEY, CDR2 SVGAGI. Trimming cost V 6 bases and J 4 bases, with 12 bases left between them. The CDR3 is 13 amino acids. CDR3 sequence (DNA): TGTGCCAGCAGCTTAGGAGGGATCTATGGCTACACCTTC. Amino acid sequence: CASSLGGIYGYTF.

This chain joins TRBV14 and TRBJ1-4, with 10 bases fitting TRBD1. Germline V lookup: CDR1 SGHDN, CDR2 FVKESK. V lost 0 bases and J lost 7; bases outside the gene matches: 2. This CDR3 spans 15 amino acids. The CDR3 DNA reads TGTGCCAGCAGCCAAGAGGGGACAGGGGTTGAAAAACTGTTTTTT. Protein: CASSQEGTGVEKLFF.

The chain is built from TRBV27 and TRBJ1-3; D ambiguous. Trimming took 4 bases from V and 1 from J, leaving 11 bases between them. CDR3 length: 15 amino acids. The germline V gene encodes CDR1 MNHEY and CDR2 SMNVEV (reference sequence). The CDR3 reads CASSYTPLSGNTIYF. The CDR3 DNA follows: TGTGCCAGCAGTTATACCCCCTTGTCTGGAAACACCATATATTTT.

V and J are TRBV5-1 and TRBJ1-3, with unresolved D. Germline CDR1 SGHRS, CDR2 YFSETQ. With 4 bases removed from V and 0 bases from J, the gap between germline ends came to 11 bases. The CDR3 is 15 amino acids. The DNA for the CDR3 is TGCGCCAGCAGCCCCGGAGGCGTCTCTGGAAACACCATATATTTT. It encodes CASSPGGVSGNTIYF.

Note on this clone: Germline is not matched at one junction end, which may reflect a read error. The J gene is TRBJ1-2, the V gene TRBV12-3 or TRBV12-4; 7 bases align to TRBD1. CDR3 length equals 13 residues. The CDR3 region has the DNA TGTGCCAGCAGCTTAGGACAGGACTATGGCTACACCTTC. Its translation: CASSLGQDYGYTF.

The CDR3 reads CASALIQETQYF. Written as DNA, the CDR3 is TGTGCCAGCGCCTTAATACAAGAGACCCAGTACTTC. This chain uses TRBV12-3 or TRBV12-4 with TRBJ2-5; unclear D gene. This CDR3 has 12 amino acids. The V end was cut by 8 bases, the J end by 2 bases, with 9 bases between.

This chain connects TRBV27 to TRBJ1-6; D uncertain. The CDR3 loop spans 14 amino acids. V dropped 6 bases and J dropped 7 bases, with 13 bases sitting between them. The germline CDR1 and CDR2 sequences are MNHEY and SMNVEV (reference sequence). CDR3 loop: CASSWAHDNSPLHF. CDR3 nucleotide sequence: TGTGCCAGCAGCTGGGCGCACGACAATTCACCCCTCCACTTT.

The chain carries TRBV30 and TRBJ1-1; D unclear. There are 13 residues in the CDR3. CDR1 and CDR2 from the germline V gene are GTSNPN and SVGIG (reference sequence). V shed 5 bases and J shed 0 bases, with 10 bases lying between them. The DNA for the CDR3 is TGTGCCTGGGGTTACAGCATGAACACTGAAGCTTTCTTT. Translation: CAWGYSMNTEAFF.